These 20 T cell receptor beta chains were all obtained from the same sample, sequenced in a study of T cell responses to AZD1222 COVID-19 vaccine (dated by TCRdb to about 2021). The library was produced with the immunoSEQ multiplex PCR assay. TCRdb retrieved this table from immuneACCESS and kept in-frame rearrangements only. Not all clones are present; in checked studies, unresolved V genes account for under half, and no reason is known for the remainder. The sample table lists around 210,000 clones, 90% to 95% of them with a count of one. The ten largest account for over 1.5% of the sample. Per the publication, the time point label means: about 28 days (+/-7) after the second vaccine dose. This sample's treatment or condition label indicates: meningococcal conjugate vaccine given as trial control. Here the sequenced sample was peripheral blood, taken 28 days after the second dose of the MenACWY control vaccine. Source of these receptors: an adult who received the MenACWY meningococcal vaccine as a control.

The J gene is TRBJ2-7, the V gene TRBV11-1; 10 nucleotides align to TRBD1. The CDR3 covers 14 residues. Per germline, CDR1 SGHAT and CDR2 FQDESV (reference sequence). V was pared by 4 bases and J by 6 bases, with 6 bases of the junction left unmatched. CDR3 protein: CASSYGTGVSEQYF. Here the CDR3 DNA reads TGTGCCAGCAGCTACGGGACAGGGGTTTCCGAGCAGTACTTC.

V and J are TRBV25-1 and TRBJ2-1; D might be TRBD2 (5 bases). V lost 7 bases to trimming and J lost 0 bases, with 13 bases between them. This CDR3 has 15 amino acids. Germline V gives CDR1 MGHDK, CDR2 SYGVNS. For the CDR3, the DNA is TGTGCCAGCAAGGGAGTCCTTAGCTCCTACAATGAGCAGTTCTTC. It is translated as CASKGVLSSYNEQFF.

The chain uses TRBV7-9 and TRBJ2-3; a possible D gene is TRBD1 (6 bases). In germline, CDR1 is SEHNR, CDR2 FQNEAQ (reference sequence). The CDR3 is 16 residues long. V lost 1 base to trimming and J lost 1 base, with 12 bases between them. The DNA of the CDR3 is TGTGCCAGCAGCTTAGTTTGGGACATTGGCACAGATACGCAGTATTTT. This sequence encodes CASSLVWDIGTDTQYF.

The CDR3 is CASSNSGNTIYF. For the CDR3, the DNA is TGTGCCAGCAGCAACTCTGGAAACACCATATATTTT. The V gene is TRBV14, the J gene TRBJ1-3; no reliable D call. This CDR3 has 12 residues. Germline CDR1 SGHDN, CDR2 FVKESK. V was cut by 5 bases and J by 0 bases, with 2 bases left in between.

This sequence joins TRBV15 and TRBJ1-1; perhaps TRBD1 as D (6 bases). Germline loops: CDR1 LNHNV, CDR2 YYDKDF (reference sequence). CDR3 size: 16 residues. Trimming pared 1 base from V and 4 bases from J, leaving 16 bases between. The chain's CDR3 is CATSRGPQGRGTEAFF. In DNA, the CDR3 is TGTGCCACCAGCAGAGGCCCCCAGGGGAGGGGCACTGAAGCTTTCTTT.

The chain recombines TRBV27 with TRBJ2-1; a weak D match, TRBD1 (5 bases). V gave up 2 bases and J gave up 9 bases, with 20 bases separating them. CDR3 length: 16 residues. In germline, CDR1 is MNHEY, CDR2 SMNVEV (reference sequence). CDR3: CASSLERGRIISEQFF. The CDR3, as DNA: TGTGCCAGCAGTTTAGAAAGGGGCCGCATAATTAGTGAGCAGTTCTTC.

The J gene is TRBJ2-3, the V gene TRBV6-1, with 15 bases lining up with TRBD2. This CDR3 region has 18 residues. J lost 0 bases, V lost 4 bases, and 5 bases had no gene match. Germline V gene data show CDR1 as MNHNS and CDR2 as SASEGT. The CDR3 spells CASSGGLAGGSSTDTQYF. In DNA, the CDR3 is TGTGCCAGCAGTGGAGGACTAGCGGGGGGGAGCAGCACAGATACGCAGTATTTT.

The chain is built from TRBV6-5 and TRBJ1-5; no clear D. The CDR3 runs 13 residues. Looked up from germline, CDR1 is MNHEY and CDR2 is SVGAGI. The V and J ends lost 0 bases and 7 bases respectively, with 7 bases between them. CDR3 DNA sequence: TGTGCCAGCAGTTACTCGACTGGACAGCCCCAGCATTTT. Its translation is CASSYSTGQPQHF.

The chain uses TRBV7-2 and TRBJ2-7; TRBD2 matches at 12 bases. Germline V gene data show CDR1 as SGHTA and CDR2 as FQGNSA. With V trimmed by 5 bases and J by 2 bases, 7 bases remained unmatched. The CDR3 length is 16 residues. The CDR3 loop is CASSRTSGVLPYEQYF. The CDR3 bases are TGTGCCAGCAGCCGGACTAGCGGGGTACTTCCCTACGAGCAGTACTTC.

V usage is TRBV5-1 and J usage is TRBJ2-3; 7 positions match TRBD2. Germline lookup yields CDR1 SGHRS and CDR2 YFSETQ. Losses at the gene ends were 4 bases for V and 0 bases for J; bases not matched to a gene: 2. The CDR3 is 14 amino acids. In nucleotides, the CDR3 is TGCGCCAGCAGCGGGAGGGCTAGCACAGATACGCAGTATTTT. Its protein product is CASSGRASTDTQYF.

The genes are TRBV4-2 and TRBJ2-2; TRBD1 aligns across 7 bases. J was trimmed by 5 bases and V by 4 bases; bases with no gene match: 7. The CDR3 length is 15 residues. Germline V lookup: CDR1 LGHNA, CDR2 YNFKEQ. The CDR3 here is CASSPARQGTGELFF. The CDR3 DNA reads TGTGCCAGCAGCCCAGCGAGACAGGGTACCGGGGAGCTGTTTTTT.

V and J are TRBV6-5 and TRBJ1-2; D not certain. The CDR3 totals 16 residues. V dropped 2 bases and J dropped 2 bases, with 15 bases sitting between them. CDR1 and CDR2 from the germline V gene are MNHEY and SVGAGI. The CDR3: CASSYTQSPLNYGYTF. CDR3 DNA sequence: TGTGCCAGCAGTTACACCCAATCGCCCTTAAACTATGGCTACACCTTC.

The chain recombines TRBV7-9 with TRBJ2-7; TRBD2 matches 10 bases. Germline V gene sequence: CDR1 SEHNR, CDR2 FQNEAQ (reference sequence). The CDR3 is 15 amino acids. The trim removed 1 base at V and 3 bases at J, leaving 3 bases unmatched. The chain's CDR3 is CASSLVSSGSYEQYF. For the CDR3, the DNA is TGTGCCAGCAGCTTAGTGTCTAGCGGGAGCTACGAGCAGTACTTC. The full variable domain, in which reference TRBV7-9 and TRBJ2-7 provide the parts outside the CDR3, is DTGVSQNPRHKITKRGQNVTFRCDPISEHNRLYWYRQTLGQGPEFLTYFQNEAQLEKSRLLSDRFSAERPKGSFSTLEIQRTEQGDSAMYLCASSLVSSGSYEQYFGPGTRLTVT.

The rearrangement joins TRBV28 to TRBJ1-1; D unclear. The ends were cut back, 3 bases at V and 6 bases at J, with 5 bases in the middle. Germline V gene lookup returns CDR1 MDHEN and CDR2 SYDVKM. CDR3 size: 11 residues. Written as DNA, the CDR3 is TGTGCCAGCAGTTTTAACGCTGAAGCTTTCTTT. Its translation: CASSFNAEAFF. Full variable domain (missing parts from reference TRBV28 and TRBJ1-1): DVKVTQSSRYLVKRTGEKVFLECVQDMDHENMFWYRQDPGLGLRLIYFSYDVKMKEKGDIPEGYSVSREKKERFSLILESASTNQTSMYLCASSFNAEAFFGQGTRLTVV.

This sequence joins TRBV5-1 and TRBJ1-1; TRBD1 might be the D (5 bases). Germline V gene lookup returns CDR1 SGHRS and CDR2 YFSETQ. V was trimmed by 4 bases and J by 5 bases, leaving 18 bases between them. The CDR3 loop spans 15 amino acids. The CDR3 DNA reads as TGCGCCAGCAGCCTTGAGGACGGGGGGAAGACTGAAGCTTTCTTT. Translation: CASSLEDGGKTEAFF.

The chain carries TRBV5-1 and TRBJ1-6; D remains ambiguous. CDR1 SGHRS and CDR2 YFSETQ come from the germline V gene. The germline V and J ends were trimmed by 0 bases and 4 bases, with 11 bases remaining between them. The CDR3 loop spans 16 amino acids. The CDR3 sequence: CASSLVSGLYNSPLHF. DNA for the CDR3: TGCGCCAGCAGCTTGGTGTCTGGCCTTTATAATTCACCCCTCCACTTT.

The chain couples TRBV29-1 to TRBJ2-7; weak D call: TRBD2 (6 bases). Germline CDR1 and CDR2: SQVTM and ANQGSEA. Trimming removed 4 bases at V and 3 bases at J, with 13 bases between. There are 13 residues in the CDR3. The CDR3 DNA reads TGCAGCGTTGCCGGGACTGAAGTCTACGAGCAGTACTTC. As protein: CSVAGTEVYEQYF.

The CDR3 region has the DNA TGTGCCAGCAGTTTGAGTCGCGCGAACACCGGGGAGCTGTTTTTT. This codes for CASSLSRANTGELFF. The V call is TRBV6-5, the J call TRBJ2-2, with no clear D. The CDR3 covers 15 residues. Deletions cut 4 bases from V and 0 bases from J, with 9 bases between. Germline V lookup: CDR1 MNHEY, CDR2 SVGAGI.

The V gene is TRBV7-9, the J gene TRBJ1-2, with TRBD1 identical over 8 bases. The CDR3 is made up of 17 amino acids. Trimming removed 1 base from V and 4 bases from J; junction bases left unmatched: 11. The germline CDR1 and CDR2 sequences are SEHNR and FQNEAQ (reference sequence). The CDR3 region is CASSLGRAQGEAYGYTF. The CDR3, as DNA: TGTGCCAGCAGCTTAGGGAGGGCACAGGGGGAAGCCTATGGCTACACCTTC.

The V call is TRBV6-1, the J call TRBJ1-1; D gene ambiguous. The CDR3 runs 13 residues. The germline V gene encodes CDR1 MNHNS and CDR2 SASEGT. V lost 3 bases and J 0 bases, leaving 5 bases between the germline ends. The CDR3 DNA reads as TGTGCCAGCAGTGACAAAATGAACACTGAAGCTTTCTTT. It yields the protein CASSDKMNTEAFF.